This T cell receptor (beta chain) was observed in a study of CD8 T cells in ankylosing spondylitis. TCRdb analysed the 5' RACE reads with MiXCR anew, one entry per CDR3 protein. This table has 180,000 or so distinct CDR3 sequences, 11% appearing once. Germline values: CDR1 MNHEY, CDR2 SVGAGI. Germline trimming cut 5 bases from V and 6 bases from J; bases unmatched to any gene: 9. This CDR3 has 15 residues. The sequence was obtained from a male donor with ankylosing spondylitis or in good health (not recorded which). The rearrangement uses TRBV6-5 and TRBJ1-2, with TRBD1 identical over 10 bases. The sequenced sample was blood, either unsorted or a sorted T cell fraction (not recorded which). CDR3 sequence reads: CASSNDRGRGNGYTF. CDR3 DNA: TGTGCCAGCAGTAACGACAGGGGGCGAGGGAATGGCTACACCTTC.